The clone carrying this T cell receptor (beta chain) was counted many times. Antigen unknown. This record belongs to a study of Graves' ophthalmopathy and Graves' hyperthyroidism. In the study overall: The collection of peripheral blood took place at initial diagnosis, before any treatment. Overall study findings and caveats: For predicting ophthalmopathy progression, the model had around 64% sensitivity and 72% to 75% specificity.

The diagnosis combined clinical symptoms, thyroxine, TRAb, thyroid ultrasound and orbital computed tomography scans. It was from under 13 ml of fresh peripheral blood that the PBMCs came. TCR beta CDR3 amplification used RNA transcripts. HTBI primers were employed in first-round RT-PCR, then a second-round multiplex PCR followed. TCRdb processed the multiplex PCR reads anew with MiXCR; each CDR3 protein has one entry. This table has around 50,000 distinct CDR3 sequences, 50% appearing once. The CDR3 length is 14 residues. Germline-derived CDR1 and CDR2 are SGHDT and YYEEEE. Trimming took off 4 bases at V and 2 bases at J, with 12 bases between the two ends.

The sample consisted of peripheral blood. This receptor was identified in an adult man with Graves' ophthalmopathy. The chain is built from TRBV5-6 and TRBJ1-2; D is unresolved. The CDR3 loop is CASSRLDGNYGYTF. The CDR3 nucleotides read TGTGCCAGCAGCCGACTAGACGGAAACTATGGCTACACCTTC.